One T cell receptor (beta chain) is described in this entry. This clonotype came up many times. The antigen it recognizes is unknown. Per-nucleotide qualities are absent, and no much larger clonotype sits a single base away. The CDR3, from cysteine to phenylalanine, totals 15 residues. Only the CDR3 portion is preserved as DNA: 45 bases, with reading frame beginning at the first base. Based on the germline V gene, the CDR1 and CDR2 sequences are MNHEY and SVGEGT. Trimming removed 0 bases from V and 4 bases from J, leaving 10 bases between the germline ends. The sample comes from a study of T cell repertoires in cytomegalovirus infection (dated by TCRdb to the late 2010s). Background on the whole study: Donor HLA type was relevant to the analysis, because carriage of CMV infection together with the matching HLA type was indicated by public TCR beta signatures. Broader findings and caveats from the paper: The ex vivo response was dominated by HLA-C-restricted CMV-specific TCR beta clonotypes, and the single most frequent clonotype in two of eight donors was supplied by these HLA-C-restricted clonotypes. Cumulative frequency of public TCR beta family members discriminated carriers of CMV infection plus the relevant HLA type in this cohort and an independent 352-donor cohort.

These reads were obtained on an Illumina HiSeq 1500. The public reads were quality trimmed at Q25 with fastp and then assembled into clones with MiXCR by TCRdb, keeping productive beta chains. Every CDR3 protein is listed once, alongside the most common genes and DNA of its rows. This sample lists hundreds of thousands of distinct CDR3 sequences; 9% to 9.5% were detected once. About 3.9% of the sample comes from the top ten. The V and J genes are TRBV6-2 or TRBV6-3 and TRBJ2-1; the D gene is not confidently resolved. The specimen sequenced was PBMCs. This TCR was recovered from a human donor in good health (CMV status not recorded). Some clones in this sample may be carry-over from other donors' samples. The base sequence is TGTGCCAGCAGTTACTCAGCAGTTATGTACAATGAGCAGTTCTTC. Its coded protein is CASSYSAVMYNEQFF.